One and the same sample provided the 14 T cell receptor beta chains below, sequenced in a study of T-cell memory formation after mild COVID-19. TCRdb recomputed calls from the 5' RACE reads with MiXCR, one row per CDR3 protein. This sample yields approximately 450,000 distinct CDR3 sequences, of which 15% to 20% are seen a single time; roughly 12% belongs to the top ten. Sequencing was carried out using PBMCs or a T cell subset sorted from them (not recorded which). These receptors were taken from an adult woman who had mild COVID-19 (a few samples of this study predate the infection). Cell type and time point are not known.

The chain links TRBV7-2 to TRBJ2-7, with D perhaps matching TRBD2 (6 bases). The CDR3 is made up of 14 amino acids. The germline V and J ends were trimmed by 5 bases and 7 bases, with 18 bases remaining between them. The germline CDR1 and CDR2 sequences are SGHTA and FQGNSA. CDR3 amino acids: CASSPDSGGREQYF. CDR3 in DNA: TGTGCCAGCAGCCCAGACTCAGGAGGGAGGGAGCAGTACTTC.

V and J are TRBV27 and TRBJ1-1; D not certain. Trimming cost V 5 bases and J 1 base, with 14 bases left between them. The CDR3 totals 15 residues. Germline V gene data show CDR1 as MNHEY and CDR2 as SMNVEV (reference sequence). The DNA for the CDR3 is TGTGCCAGCAGTCTACGCCGGATCGGGAACACTGAAGCTTTCTTT. As protein: CASSLRRIGNTEAFF.

V gene TRBV20-1 combines with J gene TRBJ1-5; 7 bases are a match to TRBD1. This CDR3 has 13 residues. V shed 6 bases and J 5 bases; nucleotides not matched to a gene: 7. The germline V gene has CDR1 DFQATT and CDR2 SNEGSKA (reference sequence). CDR3 DNA sequence: TGCAGTGCAGGCACGGACAGGTATCAGCCCCAGCATTTT. It encodes CSAGTDRYQPQHF.

V is TRBV7-3 and J is TRBJ1-1; 8 nucleotides agree with TRBD1. V trimming: 4 bases; J trimming: 4 bases; junction bases outside the gene matches: 14. The germline CDR1 and CDR2 sequences are SGHTA and FQGTGA. The CDR3 consists of 17 residues. In nucleotides, the CDR3 is TGTGCCAGCAGCTCGCAGATAGGACAGGGAGGGGGCACTGAAGCTTTCTTT. Its translation is CASSSQIGQGGGTEAFF.

The chain's CDR3 is CSVELAGGVNEQFF. The CDR3, as DNA: TGCAGCGTTGAACTAGCGGGGGGGGTTAATGAGCAGTTCTTC. The rearrangement joins TRBV29-1 to TRBJ2-1; TRBD2 aligns across 12 bases. The trim removed 2 bases at V and 7 bases at J, leaving 3 bases unmatched. Germline V gives CDR1 SQVTM, CDR2 ANQGSEA. The CDR3 runs 14 residues.

Many counts were recorded for this clonotype. The chain uses TRBV30 and TRBJ1-4, with a weak D call TRBD1 (5 bases). The CDR3 extends over 15 amino acids. Germline loops: CDR1 GTSNPN, CDR2 SVGIG (reference sequence). Deletions cut 5 bases from V and 7 bases from J, with 20 bases between. The CDR3 bases are TGTGCCTGGGTCCCCCCGGCACGTGGGGGTGAAAAACTGTTTTTT. It translates to CAWVPPARGGEKLFF.

This clonotype was detected ten times or more. The J gene is TRBJ2-4, the V gene TRBV9; D unclear. The V end was cut by 0 bases, the J end by 8 bases, with 12 bases between. This CDR3 is built from 14 residues. The V gene's germline CDR1 is SGDLS and CDR2 YYNGEE. The CDR3 DNA is TGTGCCAGCAGCGTAGAAGTCATGGGTGACATTCAGTACTTC. This sequence encodes CASSVEVMGDIQYF.

This clonotype was counted a few times. J is TRBJ1-1 and V is TRBV6-5, with 7 bases aligning to TRBD1. There are 13 residues in the CDR3. CDR1 and CDR2 (germline): MNHEY, SVGAGI. The J segment lost 5 bases and the V segment lost 6 bases, leaving 6 bases of the junction unmatched. The CDR3 nucleotides read TGTGCCAGCAGGAAGACAGGGCGGACTGAAGCTTTCTTT. This encodes CASRKTGRTEAFF.

The chain links TRBV27 to TRBJ2-4; 10 nucleotides match TRBD2. J lost 9 bases, V lost 4 bases, and 6 bases had no gene match. The CDR3 extends over 14 amino acids. Germline CDR1 is MNHEY and CDR2 is SMNVEV (reference sequence). CDR3 coding DNA: TGTGCCAGCAGTTCGGGACTAGCGTCGGGCATTCAGTACTTC. Amino acid sequence: CASSSGLASGIQYF.

This chain links TRBV12-3 or TRBV12-4 with TRBJ2-5; the match to TRBD2 covers 13 bases. The CDR3 contains 16 residues. V lost 2 bases, J lost 5 bases, and 5 bases stayed unmatched. CDR3 bases: TGTGCCAGCAGTTTATGGACTAGCGGGAGCGGGGAGACCCAGTACTTC. As protein: CASSLWTSGSGETQYF.

This clonotype showed up just a few times. The V call is TRBV7-9, the J call TRBJ2-1; D is possibly TRBD1 (5 bases). Looked up from germline, CDR1 is SEHNR and CDR2 is FQNEAQ (reference sequence). The CDR3 sequence is 13 residues long. Deletions cut 2 bases from V and 6 bases from J, with 8 bases between. This CDR3 reads CASSLRQSNEQFF. The CDR3 DNA sequence: TGTGCCAGCAGCTTACGACAGAGCAATGAGCAGTTCTTC.

This clonotype was detected only a few times. The chain couples TRBV4-3 to TRBJ2-3; 11 bases align to TRBD2. The length of the CDR3 is 16 residues. Unmatched junction bases numbered 8, after V lost 8 bases and J lost 1 base. CDR1 and CDR2 from the germline V gene are LGHNA and YSLEER. CDR3 DNA sequence: TGCGCCAGCCCGGGACTAGCGGACTTTTGCACAGATACGCAGTATTTT. Protein sequence: CASPGLADFCTDTQYF.

This rearrangement joins TRBV6-2 or TRBV6-3 to TRBJ2-1, with D unclear. Germline V CDR1 and CDR2: MNHEY, SVGEGT. There are 15 residues in the CDR3. Trimming removed 5 bases from V and 7 bases from J, with 18 bases in between. This CDR3 reads CASSPALKARNEQFF. CDR3 DNA: TGTGCCAGCAGTCCCGCGTTGAAGGCTAGAAATGAGCAGTTCTTC.

The V gene is TRBV5-1, the J gene TRBJ2-5; 7 positions agree with TRBD1. V shed 4 bases, J shed 2 bases, and the junction held 8 bases outside the gene matches. CDR1 and CDR2 (germline): SGHRS, YFSETQ. This CDR3 spans 15 amino acids. The CDR3 spells CASSPGDRGQETQYF. CDR3 nucleotides: TGCGCCAGCAGCCCCGGGGACAGAGGACAAGAGACCCAGTACTTC.